This TCR beta chain was identified during a study of T cell responses to AZD1222 COVID-19 vaccine. General observations from the study: The study sampled repertoires only after the peak T cell response. Following two doses of AZD1222, Spike-specific TCR breadth and depth rose. Among the donors, most were white British and more were female, and clonal diversity was possibly underestimated.

Profiled with immunoSEQ multiplex PCR; TCRdb holds only in-frame clones, not every one. The data contain some 130,000 clones, around nine tenths of them singletons. On this clone: Its antigen is still unknown.

Per germline, CDR1 SEHNR and CDR2 FQNEAQ (reference sequence). The CDR3 spans 16 residues. V dropped 5 bases and J dropped 2; count of bases not matched to a gene: 12. Material: peripheral blood, obtained on day 0 of AZD1222 vaccination. The TCR sequence derives from an adult in good health. This chain joins TRBV7-9 and TRBJ2-7, with 7 bases lining up with TRBD2. The CDR3 nucleotides are TGTGCCAGCAGCCCAGCGACTAGCAGCAAACCCTACGAGCAGTACTTC. It encodes CASSPATSSKPYEQYF.